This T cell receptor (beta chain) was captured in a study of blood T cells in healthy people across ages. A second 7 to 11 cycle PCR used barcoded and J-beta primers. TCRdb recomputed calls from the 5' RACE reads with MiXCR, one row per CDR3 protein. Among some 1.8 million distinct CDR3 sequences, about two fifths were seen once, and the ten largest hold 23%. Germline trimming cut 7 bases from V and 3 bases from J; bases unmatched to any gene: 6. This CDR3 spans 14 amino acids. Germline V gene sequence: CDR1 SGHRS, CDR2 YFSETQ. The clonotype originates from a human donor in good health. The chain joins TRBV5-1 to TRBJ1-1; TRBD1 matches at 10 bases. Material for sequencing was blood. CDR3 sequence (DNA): TGCGCCAGCCGGGACAGGGGCCCAGACACTGAAGCTTTCTTT. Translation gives CASRDRGPDTEAFF.